The clone carrying this T cell receptor (beta chain) appeared many times. Its antigen is not known. TCRdb recomputed calls from the 5' RACE reads with MiXCR, one row per CDR3 protein. The table lists 250,000 or so distinct CDR3 sequences, 6.9% of them singletons. These data are taken from a study of T cells after yellow fever vaccination. The CDR3 has 14 residues. V lost 8 bases and J 2 bases, leaving 13 bases between the germline ends. Germline CDR1 and CDR2: SGHTA and FQGNSA. Study-wide results and limits: The presence of abundant clonotypes contaminating from the bulk population was possible in FACS-sorted repertoires.

The sequence was collected from a man under 40 who received the YFV17D yellow fever vaccine. The sequencing here drew on CD4+ T cells sorted from PBMCs, taken 15 days after the yellow fever booster vaccination. The chain is built from TRBV7-2 and TRBJ2-1; possibly TRBD1 for D (5 bases). The CDR3 reads CASARQGTYNEQFF. The CDR3 region has the DNA TGTGCCAGCGCCAGGCAGGGCACCTACAATGAGCAGTTCTTC.